These T cell receptor beta chains were read from a single sample in a study of CD8 T cells in ankylosing spondylitis. In TCRdb, the 5' RACE reads were re-called with MiXCR into one record per CDR3 protein. The sample contains about 540,000 distinct CDR3 sequences, 9.5% to 15% of which appear only once. The specimen was blood, either unsorted or a sorted T cell fraction (not recorded which). These receptors came from a male donor with ankylosing spondylitis. CDR3s include the opening cysteine and the closing phenylalanine or tryptophan. Each record gives: V gene, CDR3 protein.

TRBV3-1 CASSQQGLGGYTF
TRBV11-2 CASSFTGFSTEAFF
TRBV18 CASSPMGGTNTGELFF
TRBV11-2 CASSRRGTSVDTGELFF
TRBV7-2 CASSLPRRLETQYF
TRBV5-1 CASSLLRGGSDTGELFF
TRBV30 CAWGGFNYGYTF
TRBV7-9 CASSPRDGEQYF
TRBV7-8 CASSSWTGGTGELFF
TRBV10-2 CASTRTGETDTQYF
TRBV7-8 CASSPRDRARTGELFF
TRBV7-9 CASSPRREEETQYF
TRBV11-2 CASSLDHSESEQFF
TRBV12-3/TRBV12-4 CASSLKAAYEQYF
TRBV11-2 CASSLDRVGGGELFF
TRBV6-1 CASSVTSGSPEDEQFF
TRBV5-5 CASSSLGKQGGDTEAFF
TRBV2 CASSIQGVGETQYF
TRBV19 CASSILRQTNEQFF
TRBV7-2 CASSLVAGTGGWEQYF
TRBV12-3/TRBV12-4 CASTSRGRRFF
TRBV5-1 CASSLEAGGDLEQFF